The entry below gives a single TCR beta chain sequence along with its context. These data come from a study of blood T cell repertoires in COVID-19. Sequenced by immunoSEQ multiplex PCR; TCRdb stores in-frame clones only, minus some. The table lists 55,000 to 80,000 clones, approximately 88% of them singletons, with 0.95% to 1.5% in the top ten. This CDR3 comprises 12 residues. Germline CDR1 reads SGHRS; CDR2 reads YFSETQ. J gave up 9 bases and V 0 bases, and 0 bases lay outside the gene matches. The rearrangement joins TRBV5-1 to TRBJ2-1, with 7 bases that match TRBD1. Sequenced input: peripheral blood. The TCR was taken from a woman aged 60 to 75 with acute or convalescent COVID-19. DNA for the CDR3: TGCGCCAGCAGCTTGGGGACAGGTGAGCAGTTCTTC. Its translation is CASSLGTGEQFF.